A selection of T cell receptor beta chains follows, all from one sample in a study of T-cell memory formation after mild COVID-19. TCRdb reanalysed the 5' RACE reads using MiXCR and keeps one entry per CDR3 protein. The repertoire holds about 84,000 distinct CDR3 sequences, around 14% seen once, with about 33% in the top ten. Sequenced input: PBMCs or a T cell subset sorted from them (not recorded which). The receptors come from an adult woman who had mild COVID-19 (a few samples of this study predate the infection). Cell type and time point are not known. Both conserved end residues are part of each CDR3. The D gene is left open where the match is weak. Clone size is given for some rows only: seen once, a few or many times, or a class if the clone is expanded.

d_call: TRBD2; clone_size: -; j_call: TRBJ2-2; v_call: TRBV29-1; cdr3_nt: TGCAGCGTACTAGCGGGGGAGACCGGGGAGCTGTTTTTT; cdr3_aa: CSVLAGETGELFF
d_call: -; clone_size: few; j_call: TRBJ2-3; v_call: TRBV12-3/TRBV12-4; cdr3_nt: TGTGCCAGCAGTTTGGAGTGGCCGAGCCGCACAGATACGCAGTATTTT; cdr3_aa: CASSLEWPSRTDTQYF
d_call: -; clone_size: few; j_call: TRBJ2-1; v_call: TRBV11-2; cdr3_nt: TGTGCCAGCTATAGTAAAATTGCGGACGGCCGATCCTACAATGAGCAGTTCTTC; cdr3_aa: CASYSKIADGRSYNEQFF
d_call: TRBD2; clone_size: few; j_call: TRBJ2-1; v_call: TRBV5-1; cdr3_nt: TGCGCCAGCAGCTTCCAATCCGGGACTAGCGGGATAGGAGGGTTCTTC; cdr3_aa: CASSFQSGTSGIGGFF
d_call: -; clone_size: -; j_call: TRBJ1-1; v_call: TRBV29-1; cdr3_nt: TGCAGCGTTGACCTCGATCAGGGCATGAACACTGAAGCTTTCTTT; cdr3_aa: CSVDLDQGMNTEAFF
d_call: -; clone_size: few; j_call: TRBJ1-4; v_call: TRBV10-3; cdr3_nt: TGTGCCATCAGTGAATTGGGGGCGAATGAAAAACTGTTTTTT; cdr3_aa: CAISELGANEKLFF
d_call: -; clone_size: -; j_call: TRBJ2-2; v_call: TRBV20-1; cdr3_nt: TGCAGTGCTATTTACCCCACGGCCACCGGGGAGCTGTTTTTT; cdr3_aa: CSAIYPTATGELFF
d_call: TRBD2; clone_size: -; j_call: TRBJ2-1; v_call: TRBV20-1; cdr3_nt: TGCAGTGCTCCGCAGACTAGCGGGAAAGATCATGAGCAGTTCTTC; cdr3_aa: CSAPQTSGKDHEQFF
d_call: TRBD2; clone_size: -; j_call: TRBJ2-1; v_call: TRBV7-8; cdr3_nt: TGTGCCAGCAGCTTGGGACTAGCGGGACTCTACAATGAGCAGTTCTTC; cdr3_aa: CASSLGLAGLYNEQFF
d_call: -; clone_size: -; j_call: TRBJ2-7; v_call: TRBV7-9; cdr3_nt: TGTGCCAGCAGCTTAGAGGCAGCCTACGAGCAGTACTTC; cdr3_aa: CASSLEAAYEQYF
d_call: TRBD2; clone_size: few; j_call: TRBJ2-1; v_call: TRBV7-9; cdr3_nt: TGTGCCAGCAGCTCTAGCGGGGGATTCTACAATGAGCAGTTCTTC; cdr3_aa: CASSSSGGFYNEQFF
d_call: -; clone_size: -; j_call: TRBJ2-1; v_call: TRBV19; cdr3_nt: TGTGCCAGTAGTATTACCCTAGATTACAATGAGCAGTTCTTC; cdr3_aa: CASSITLDYNEQFF
d_call: TRBD2; clone_size: few; j_call: TRBJ2-1; v_call: TRBV7-9; cdr3_nt: TGTGCCAGCAGCTTAGCGGGAAGCGGGAGATACAATGAGCAGTTCTTC; cdr3_aa: CASSLAGSGRYNEQFF
d_call: -; clone_size: -; j_call: TRBJ2-7; v_call: TRBV6-6; cdr3_nt: TGTGCCAGCAGTTCATCGGTCCGCCCCTACGAGCAGTACTTC; cdr3_aa: CASSSSVRPYEQYF
d_call: -; clone_size: -; j_call: TRBJ2-1; v_call: TRBV24-1; cdr3_nt: TGTGCCACCAGTGCCTTGAACAATGAGCAGTTCTTC; cdr3_aa: CATSALNNEQFF
d_call: TRBD2; clone_size: few; j_call: TRBJ2-1; v_call: TRBV6-5; cdr3_nt: TGTGCCAGCACCGCGGGGGGTGGGTCCTACAATGAGCAGTTCTTC; cdr3_aa: CASTAGGGSYNEQFF
d_call: TRBD1; clone_size: -; j_call: TRBJ2-7; v_call: TRBV7-9; cdr3_nt: TGTGCCAGCAGCCCGGGGGACAGGGGCTACGAGCAGTACTTC; cdr3_aa: CASSPGDRGYEQYF
d_call: -; clone_size: few; j_call: TRBJ2-7; v_call: TRBV7-9; cdr3_nt: TGTGCCAGCAGCTTAGCGGAAGGCCGAGGAACGAGCTCCTACGAGCAGTACTTC; cdr3_aa: CASSLAEGRGTSSYEQYF
d_call: TRBD2; clone_size: -; j_call: TRBJ2-1; v_call: TRBV4-1; cdr3_nt: TGCGCCAGCAGCCAAGTGCGGGGGGGTGTGGATGAGCAGTTCTTC; cdr3_aa: CASSQVRGGVDEQFF
d_call: TRBD2; clone_size: -; j_call: TRBJ2-1; v_call: TRBV5-6; cdr3_nt: TGTGCCAGCAGCCCTGGGACTAGCGGGGCCCTCCCGAGCTCCTACAATGAGCAGTTCTTC; cdr3_aa: CASSPGTSGALPSSYNEQFF
d_call: TRBD2; clone_size: few; j_call: TRBJ2-1; v_call: TRBV7-8; cdr3_nt: TGTGCCAGCAGCTTAGAACTAGCGGGAGACTACAATGAGCAGTTCTTC; cdr3_aa: CASSLELAGDYNEQFF
d_call: TRBD2; clone_size: large; j_call: TRBJ2-3; v_call: TRBV20-1; cdr3_nt: TGCAGTGCTGGACAGATCGGCGGGGGGGCAGATACGCAGTATTTT; cdr3_aa: CSAGQIGGGADTQYF
d_call: TRBD2; clone_size: few; j_call: TRBJ2-3; v_call: TRBV9; cdr3_nt: TGTGCCAGCAGCGTAGTCACTAGCCGGGGGGCAGATACGCAGTATTTT; cdr3_aa: CASSVVTSRGADTQYF
d_call: -; clone_size: -; j_call: TRBJ2-7; v_call: TRBV5-6; cdr3_nt: TGTGCCAGCAGCAGAACAGAACACTCCTACGAGCAGTACTTC; cdr3_aa: CASSRTEHSYEQYF
d_call: TRBD2; clone_size: -; j_call: TRBJ2-1; v_call: TRBV20-1; cdr3_nt: TGCAGTGCTAGAGTAGGGCTAGCGGGACCCTCCTACAATGAGCAGTTCTTC; cdr3_aa: CSARVGLAGPSYNEQFF
d_call: -; clone_size: few; j_call: TRBJ1-2; v_call: TRBV12-3/TRBV12-4; cdr3_nt: TGTGCCAGCAGTTTTAATCGGGTATATGGCTACACCTTC; cdr3_aa: CASSFNRVYGYTF
d_call: -; clone_size: few; j_call: TRBJ2-3; v_call: TRBV6-5; cdr3_nt: TGTGCCAGCAGCCTCAAACTAGTATCTACGCAGTATTTT; cdr3_aa: CASSLKLVSTQYF
d_call: TRBD1; clone_size: -; j_call: TRBJ2-7; v_call: TRBV7-9; cdr3_nt: TGTGCCAGCAGCGACCCGACAGGGTTCTCCTACGAGCAGTACTTC; cdr3_aa: CASSDPTGFSYEQYF
d_call: -; clone_size: -; j_call: TRBJ1-3; v_call: TRBV5-1; cdr3_nt: TGCGCCAGCAGCTCGGGAGCGGGATCGGGGTCTGGAAACACCATATATTTT; cdr3_aa: CASSSGAGSGSGNTIYF
d_call: -; clone_size: few; j_call: TRBJ1-5; v_call: TRBV12-3/TRBV12-4; cdr3_nt: TGTGCCAGCGGCGGTATGGCGCATCAGCCCCAGCATTTT; cdr3_aa: CASGGMAHQPQHF
d_call: -; clone_size: few; j_call: TRBJ2-1; v_call: TRBV7-9; cdr3_nt: TGTGCCAGCAGCTTAGCCCGCGCGGATGAGCAGTTCTTC; cdr3_aa: CASSLARADEQFF
d_call: -; clone_size: few; j_call: TRBJ1-5; v_call: TRBV5-1; cdr3_nt: TGCGCCAGCAGGGCGGACCCGGACGGTCAGCCCCAGCATTTT; cdr3_aa: CASRADPDGQPQHF
d_call: -; clone_size: -; j_call: TRBJ2-3; v_call: TRBV25-1; cdr3_nt: TGTGCCAGCAGTGAATGGTTAGGGACAACCACAGATACGCAGTATTTT; cdr3_aa: CASSEWLGTTTDTQYF
d_call: TRBD2; clone_size: -; j_call: TRBJ2-1; v_call: TRBV9; cdr3_nt: TGTGCCAGCAGCGTAGCATCGGGACTAGGTACGAATGAGCAGTTCTTC; cdr3_aa: CASSVASGLGTNEQFF
d_call: -; clone_size: -; j_call: TRBJ2-5; v_call: TRBV7-8; cdr3_nt: TGTGCCAGCAGCTTAGTTGCAGGGACCGAAGAGACCCAGTACTTC; cdr3_aa: CASSLVAGTEETQYF
d_call: TRBD2; clone_size: -; j_call: TRBJ2-1; v_call: TRBV27; cdr3_nt: TGTGCCAGCAGTTTACTAGCGGATTACAATGAGCAGTTCTTC; cdr3_aa: CASSLLADYNEQFF